The 17 T cell receptor beta chains listed next were all sequenced from one sample in a study of human T cells and chemical hapten exposure (dated by TCRdb to the early 2020s). The time point label on this specimen signifies: pre-sensitization, week 0. The treatment or condition label corresponds to: therapeutic diphenylcyclopropenone sensitization with weekly scalp DPC. Library creation used RACE. The run used a NextSeq 500. Clones were called with MiXCR by TCRdb after fastp trimmed the public reads at Q25, and only in-frame beta chains were retained. Identical CDR3 proteins give one entry, which carries the most common genes and DNA. The sample profile shows roughly 90,000 distinct CDR3 sequences; 9.6% of them were found once. The top ten hold roughly 3.5% of the sample. This specimen was whole blood, taken in connection with sensitization to the hapten diphenylcyclopropenone (DPC). The receptors here all came from a woman in her thirties or forties with alopecia areata. Some clones in this sample may be carry-over from other donors' samples.

This clonotype occurred many times. The genes are TRBV6-6 and TRBJ2-7; possibly TRBD2 for D (5 bases). Trimming cost V 0 bases and J 0 bases, with 18 bases left between them. Germline-derived CDR1 and CDR2 are MNHNY and SVGAGI (reference sequence). The CDR3 covers 18 residues. The CDR3 loop is CASSYSSRQTEGSYEQYF. The CDR3 DNA reads as TGTGCCAGCAGTTACTCTTCGCGGCAAACCGAGGGCTCCTACGAGCAGTACTTC.

The chain combines TRBV15 with TRBJ2-5; D call uncertain. The V gene's germline CDR1 is LNHNV and CDR2 YYDKDF (reference sequence). The V and J ends lost 2 bases and 1 base respectively, with 11 bases between them. This CDR3 comprises 15 residues. The chain's CDR3 is CATSRRVRPQETQYF. The CDR3 DNA reads as TGTGCCACCAGCAGACGGGTCCGGCCCCAAGAGACCCAGTACTTC.

This clonotype was observed a few times. J is TRBJ2-7 and V is TRBV7-2; TRBD2 aligns across 12 bases. Trimming at V came to 0 bases and at J to 4 bases, leaving 4 bases not matched to a gene. The length of the CDR3 is 16 residues. Germline lookup yields CDR1 SGHTA and CDR2 FQGNSA. The CDR3 sequence is CASSLAKTSGGYEQYF. In DNA form, the CDR3 reads TGTGCCAGCAGCTTAGCTAAGACTAGCGGGGGTTACGAGCAGTACTTC.

The chain has TRBV4-1 and TRBJ2-1; 7 bases match TRBD2. CDR3 size: 19 residues. From germline, CDR1 is MGHRA and CDR2 YSYEKL. V was pared by 0 bases and J by 0 bases, with 11 bases of the junction left unmatched. As DNA, the CDR3 is TGCGCCAGCAGCCAAGAAACGGCGCTAGCGGCGCTCTCCTACAATGAGCAGTTCTTC. Its translation is CASSQETALAALSYNEQFF.

This clonotype was seen repeatedly, ten times or more. This sequence joins TRBV5-8 and TRBJ2-7, with 7 bases fitting TRBD1. The germline V gene encodes CDR1 SGHTS and CDR2 YDEGEE. The CDR3 is 13 residues long. The junction had 5 bases not matched to a gene; V was cut back by 4 bases and J by 4 bases. The CDR3 DNA follows: TGTGCCAGCAGCCACACGGGACAGTACGAGCAGTACTTC. It translates to CASSHTGQYEQYF.

This clonotype was detected only a few times. This chain uses TRBV4-1 with TRBJ2-4, with TRBD2 identical over 10 bases. V was clipped by 0 bases and J by 0 bases; unmatched bases: 5. In germline, CDR1 is MGHRA, CDR2 YSYEKL. The CDR3 spans 18 residues. In DNA, the CDR3 is TGCGCCAGCAGCCAAGACCTAGCGGGGGACCTAGCCAAAAACATTCAGTACTTC. Translation gives CASSQDLAGDLAKNIQYF.

This clonotype was detected ten times or more. The J gene is TRBJ1-2, the V gene TRBV4-3; D is unclear. V lost 0 bases to trimming and J lost 5 bases, with 13 bases between them. This CDR3 spans 15 amino acids. Germline V gene data show CDR1 as LGHNA and CDR2 as YSLEER. As DNA, the CDR3 is TGCGCCAGCAGCCAAGATATCGCCCCCTATTATGGCTACACCTTC. Translating it yields CASSQDIAPYYGYTF.

This clonotype has a handful of counts. This rearrangement joins TRBV7-9 to TRBJ1-4; 9 positions agree with TRBD1. Germline V CDR1 and CDR2: SEHNR, FQNEAQ (reference sequence). The junction had 7 bases not matched to a gene; V was cut back by 3 bases and J by 8 bases. The CDR3 has 15 residues. This CDR3 reads CASSFQRDRGEKLFF. CDR3 sequence (DNA): TGTGCCAGCAGCTTTCAACGAGACAGGGGGGAAAAACTGTTTTTT. The entire variable domain, with the rest obtained from reference TRBV7-9 and TRBJ1-4, is as follows: DTGVSQNPRHKITKRGQNVTFRCDPISEHNRLYWYRQTLGQGPEFLTYFQNEAQLEKSRLLSDRFSAERPKGSFSTLEIQRTEQGDSAMYLCASSFQRDRGEKLFFGSGTQLSVL.

This clonotype was seen repeatedly, ten times or more. CDR3 in DNA: TGTGCCAGCAGCGGAGGTGGCCAGGTCTATGGCTACACCTTC. Its protein product is CASSGGGQVYGYTF. The V and J genes are TRBV5-4 and TRBJ1-2; D is ambiguous. The CDR3 covers 14 residues. CDR1 and CDR2 (germline): SGHNT, YYREEE (reference sequence). Between the trimmed V and J ends, which lost 4 bases and 4 bases, there was a span of 14 bases. The variable domain in full, with the rest retrieved from reference TRBV5-4 and TRBJ1-2, is ETGVTQSPTHLIKTRGQQVTLRCSSQSGHNTVSWYQQALGQGPQFIFQYYREEENGRGNFPPRFSGLQFPNYSSELNVNALELDDSALYLCASSGGGQVYGYTFGSGTRLTVV.

At least ten counts were recorded for this clonotype. The chain couples TRBV25-1 to TRBJ1-2; D gene ambiguous. Germline V gives CDR1 MGHDK, CDR2 SYGVNS. Trimming took off 3 bases at V and 6 bases at J, with 11 bases between the two ends. The CDR3 runs 13 residues. DNA for the CDR3: TGTGCCAGCAGTGATCGGCCAGGCAATGGCTACACCTTC. Translated: CASSDRPGNGYTF.

This clonotype turned up a few times. The chain uses TRBV6-1 and TRBJ1-5; D is possibly TRBD1 (5 bases). CDR3 size: 15 residues. V gave up 2 bases and J gave up 4 bases, with 12 bases separating them. The germline V gene has CDR1 MNHNS and CDR2 SASEGT. The CDR3 loop reads CASSEREGSNQPQHF. For the CDR3, the DNA is TGTGCCAGCAGTGAAAGAGAGGGGTCGAATCAGCCCCAGCATTTT.

This clonotype was counted between two and nine times. The V call is TRBV11-2, the J call TRBJ2-3; unclear D gene. Germline V gives CDR1 SGHAT, CDR2 FQNNGV. Between the trimmed V and J ends, which lost 3 bases and 4 bases, there was a span of 11 bases. The CDR3 covers 14 residues. The CDR3 sequence: CASSLNSEADTQYF. CDR3 nucleotide sequence: TGTGCCAGCAGCTTGAATTCTGAGGCAGATACGCAGTATTTT.

This clonotype occurred many times. The chain employs TRBV3-1 and TRBJ2-1; 7 bases match TRBD1. Germline lookup yields CDR1 LGHDT and CDR2 YNNKEL (reference sequence). The CDR3 is 13 residues long. Germline trimming cut 2 bases from V and 11 bases from J; bases unmatched to any gene: 6. For the CDR3, the DNA is TGTGCCAGCAGCCAAACTGAGGGACAGAAGCAGTTCTTC. Amino acids: CASSQTEGQKQFF.

This clonotype was picked up many times. This chain connects TRBV20-1 to TRBJ1-5; no definite D call. CDR3 length: 14 residues. V gave up 3 bases and J gave up 3 bases, with 12 bases separating them. Germline V gives CDR1 DFQATT, CDR2 SNEGSKA (reference sequence). The CDR3: CSASESDVNQPQHF. The CDR3 DNA follows: TGCAGTGCTAGTGAGTCGGACGTCAATCAGCCCCAGCATTTT.

This clonotype was observed many times. This chain links TRBV7-2 with TRBJ1-1, with D uncertain. The CDR3 consists of 17 residues. Between the trimmed V and J ends, which lost 1 base and 1 base, there was a span of 16 bases. Germline V CDR1 and CDR2: SGHTA, FQGNSA. The CDR3 is CASSLVVRLNQNTEAFF. CDR3 bases: TGTGCCAGCAGCTTAGTCGTCAGGTTAAACCAGAACACTGAAGCTTTCTTT.

J is TRBJ2-3 and V is TRBV7-6, with 7 bases aligning to TRBD1. This CDR3 region has 14 residues. From germline, CDR1 is SGHVS and CDR2 FNYEAQ. Trimming removed 5 bases from V and 4 bases from J; junction bases left unmatched: 6. The CDR3 DNA follows: TGTGCCAGCAGCCAGACAGGGATCGCAGATACGCAGTATTTT. Residues: CASSQTGIADTQYF.

Only a few counts were recorded for this clonotype. The CDR3 DNA follows: TGCAGTGCTAGAGATCCTAGAAACAATGAGCAGTTCTTC. The encoded protein is CSARDPRNNEQFF. The rearrangement links TRBV20-1 to TRBJ2-1; the D is unclear. The CDR3 spans 13 residues. V was trimmed by 0 bases and J by 5 bases, leaving 8 bases between them. In germline, CDR1 is DFQATT, CDR2 SNEGSKA (reference sequence).